The present TCR beta chain was sequenced within a study of T cell responses to AZD1222 COVID-19 vaccine. Whole-study findings and limits: CD4 TCRs covered the whole spike, strongest at regions 160-218 and 743-854. Epitopes outside B.1.351 and B.1.1.7 mutated regions reportedly drew nearly half of spike TCRs. Seropositive at baseline were only a handful of AZD1222 recipients.

Germline V gene sequence: CDR1 MGHRA, CDR2 YSYEKL. Trimming removed 0 bases from V and 7 bases from J; junction bases left unmatched: 7. CDR3 length: 15 amino acids. Some clones are missing from TCRdb's copy, which holds only in-frame ones; the method was immunoSEQ multiplex PCR. The sample holds 98,000 or so clones, 86% seen once. Note on this clone: The antigen remains unidentified.

The material was peripheral blood, obtained on day 0 of AZD1222 vaccination. The source of this sequence is an adult in good health. V gene TRBV4-1 combines with J gene TRBJ2-5; TRBD2 matches 8 bases. In DNA, the CDR3 is TGCGCCAGCAGCCAAGACCGAGCGGGGGCAGGGACCCAGTACTTC. Encoded protein: CASSQDRAGAGTQYF.